These 2 T cell receptor beta chains came from one sample sequenced in a study of T-cell memory formation after mild COVID-19. TCRdb re-analysed the 5' RACE reads in MiXCR, keeping a single row per CDR3 protein. The sample holds roughly 610,000 distinct CDR3 sequences, roughly 17% seen once. The source material was PBMCs or a T cell subset sorted from them (not recorded which). The receptors come from an adult woman who had mild COVID-19 (a few samples of this study predate the infection). Cell type and time point are not known.

This clonotype was seen a handful of times. The chain recombines TRBV20-1 with TRBJ2-7; D unresolved. Between the trimmed V and J ends, which lost 2 bases and 5 bases, there was a span of 13 bases. The length of the CDR3 is 13 residues. Germline CDR1 and CDR2: DFQATT and SNEGSKA (reference sequence). CDR3 loop: CSARNWASDEQYF. CDR3 sequence (DNA): TGCAGTGCTAGAAATTGGGCCAGCGACGAGCAGTACTTC.

In its sample, this clonotype was seen a few times. V gene TRBV6-1 combines with J gene TRBJ2-2; 7 nucleotides match TRBD1. Trimming at V came to 10 bases and at J to 4 bases, leaving 12 bases not matched to a gene. In germline, CDR1 is MNHNS, CDR2 SASEGT. The CDR3 totals 15 residues. The CDR3 nucleotides are TGTGCCATCCGAGAGACAGGGATAACCACCGGGGAGCTGTTTTTT. Translating gives CAIRETGITTGELFF.